This T cell receptor (beta chain) was documented in a study of molecular identifiers for immune sequencing clone quantification. Study results and caveats: Identical TCR molecules can share a barcode, and this sharing could underestimate highly expanded clone sizes.

Comment on this clonotype: Its antigen is as yet unknown.

Using its own MiXCR run on the PCR reads, TCRdb lists one record per CDR3 protein. This sample has 37,000 or so distinct CDR3 sequences; under 20% occur once, and the top ten carry less than 9%. This TCR came from a human donor in good health. Some libraries in this study had Jurkat cell RNA spiked in. The material sequenced was naive CD8+ T cells from blood, with Jurkat cell RNA spiked in. Subset here: FACS-sorted CD8+CD4-CCR7+CD45RA+ naive T cells.

The CDR3 loop is CASSPGLAEETQYF. The CDR3 coding sequence is TGTGCCAGCAGCCCGGGACTAGCTGAAGAGACCCAGTACTTC. V is TRBV7-9 and J is TRBJ2-5; 9 bases match TRBD2. CDR1 and CDR2 from the germline V gene are SEHNR and FQNEAQ (reference sequence). There are 14 residues in the CDR3. V lost 5 bases and J lost 3; bases outside the gene matches: 4. Using reference TRBV7-9 and TRBJ2-5 for the parts outside the CDR3, the full variable domain is DTGVSQNPRHKITKRGQNVTFRCDPISEHNRLYWYRQTLGQGPEFLTYFQNEAQLEKSRLLSDRFSAERPKGSFSTLEIQRTEQGDSAMYLCASSPGLAEETQYFGPGTRLLVL.